The sequence of this TCR beta chain was determined in a study of cytomegalovirus exposure and HLA in healthy donors. Study overall: A prior analysis found roughly 110 million unique TCR beta sequences from around 190 million T cells. Study conclusions and caveats: Serostatus for CMV was the only available immune exposure information. The majority of CMV-associated TCR beta chains were reported as apparently HLA-restricted in a later analysis.

Nominal health characterized the donors when sampled, though unrecorded immune exposures were likely. The junction had 11 bases not matched to a gene; V was cut back by 3 bases and J by 5 bases. Germline V CDR1 and CDR2: KGHSH, LQKENI. CDR3 length equals 17 residues. Worth noting for this clone: Its antigen remains unidentified.

It was with 60 Vbeta and 13 Jbeta primers that the PCR ran. Some clones are missing from TCRdb's copy, which holds only in-frame ones; the method was immunoSEQ multiplex PCR. The data hold about 120,000 clones, with 80% observed a single time. Input material: PBMCs. The receptor comes from a female donor in good health and CMV-seropositive. V and J are TRBV18 and TRBJ1-5, with 9 bases fitting TRBD1. Here the CDR3 DNA reads TGTGCCAGCTCACCCGGACCTGGACAGGGGTATGATCAGCCCCAGCATTTT. It specifies CASSPGPGQGYDQPQHF.